These 24 T cell receptor beta chains originate from one sample sequenced in a study of early T cells in non-severe SARS-CoV-2 infection. TCRdb re-called the 5' RACE reads through MiXCR, storing one row per CDR3 protein. The table includes over 25,000 distinct CDR3 sequences, less than 10% detected once. Sequenced material: whole blood. The receptors originated from an adult who was a healthcare worker with PCR-confirmed SARS-CoV-2 infection or an uninfected control (not recorded which).

This clonotype was counted a few times. The chain employs TRBV7-2 and TRBJ1-3, with no clear D. V lost 1 base and J lost 3, with 7 bases in between. The CDR3 covers 14 residues. CDR1 is SGHTA and CDR2 is FQGNSA in the germline V gene. The CDR3 region has the DNA TGTGCCAGCAGCTTAGGGACGTTTGGAAACACCATATATTTT. It translates to CASSLGTFGNTIYF.

This clonotype came up many times. The J gene is TRBJ2-6, the V gene TRBV11-2; D may be TRBD1 (6 bases). The CDR3 sequence is 17 residues long. The germline V gene has CDR1 SGHAT and CDR2 FQNNGV. V was trimmed by 6 bases and J by 0 bases, leaving 15 bases between them. The CDR3 loop is CASRGGRLNSGANVLTF. The CDR3, as DNA: TGTGCCAGCAGAGGGGGAAGGCTCAACTCTGGGGCCAACGTCCTGACTTTC.

This clonotype was found many times. The chain has TRBV4-3 and TRBJ1-3, with D uncertain. Trimming took 6 bases from V and 4 from J, leaving 10 bases between them. Germline V gene data show CDR1 as LGHNA and CDR2 as YSLEER. The CDR3 totals 13 residues. The CDR3, as DNA: TGCGCCAGCAGTCAGGACGTAGGAAACACCATATATTTT. It specifies CASSQDVGNTIYF.

This clonotype was detected ten times or more. The chain links TRBV30 to TRBJ2-1; D might be TRBD2 (6 bases). This CDR3 is 11 amino acids long. Germline-derived CDR1 and CDR2 are GTSNPN and SVGIG (reference sequence). Deletions cut 2 bases from V and 12 bases from J, with 11 bases between. For the CDR3, the DNA is TGTGCCTGGAGTTTGGAGGGGCCGCAGTTCTTC. This codes for CAWSLEGPQFF.

On this clonotype itself: Germline is not matched at one junction end, which may reflect a read error. V gene TRBV18 combines with J gene TRBJ1-5; perhaps TRBD1 as D (5 bases). There are 14 residues in the CDR3. CDR1 KGHSH and CDR2 LQKENI come from the germline V gene. In nucleotides, the CDR3 is TGTGTCAGCTCACCGGGACGGATGGATCAGCCCCAGCATTTT. It codes for CVSSPGRMDQPQHF.

This clonotype was counted between two and nine times. V and J are TRBV5-1 and TRBJ1-5, with D unclear. Trimming took 0 bases from V and 7 from J, leaving 11 bases between them. This CDR3 is built from 14 residues. Germline V lookup: CDR1 SGHRS, CDR2 YFSETQ. The CDR3 coding sequence is TGCGCCAGCAGCTTGGCCGAGGGAGGGCAGCCCCAGCATTTT. Its translation: CASSLAEGGQPQHF.

This clonotype came up many times. The gene calls are TRBV12-3 or TRBV12-4 and TRBJ1-2; D is ambiguous. The V end lost 2 bases, the J end lost 7 bases, and 11 bases lay between the germline ends. CDR3 size: 13 residues. For the CDR3, the DNA is TGTGCCAGCAGTTTAAGGGAGAGGGCTGGCTACACCTTC. This gives the protein CASSLRERAGYTF.

This clonotype was seen a few times. The rearrangement uses TRBV20-1 and TRBJ2-3; TRBD2 matches 7 bases. J lost 4 bases, V lost 6 bases, and 13 bases had no gene match. The CDR3 covers 15 residues. Germline V lookup: CDR1 DFQATT, CDR2 SNEGSKA (reference sequence). CDR3 nucleotides: TGCAGTGCCCAGCGGGGTTTAATGTCGCCAGATACGCAGTATTTT. It translates to CSAQRGLMSPDTQYF.

This chain's CDR3 is CASREGARGNTEAFF. The CDR3 DNA reads TGTGCCAGCAGGGAGGGAGCAAGGGGGAACACTGAAGCTTTCTTT. The rearrangement joins TRBV2 to TRBJ1-1; possibly TRBD1 for D (5 bases). Germline V gene lookup returns CDR1 SNHLY and CDR2 FYNNEI. V lost 6 bases, J lost 1 base, and 15 bases lay in between. The CDR3 covers 15 residues.

This clonotype was detected ten times or more. V usage is TRBV6-2 or TRBV6-3 and J usage is TRBJ2-7; TRBD2 might be the D (5 bases). This CDR3 has 15 residues. Trimming removed 0 bases at V and 6 bases at J, with 15 bases between. Germline CDR1 MNHEY, CDR2 SVGEGT. The CDR3 nucleotides are TGTGCCAGCAGTTACTCGAGTTTCCGGGGATCCGAGCAGTACTTC. Translated, it gives CASSYSSFRGSEQYF.

This clonotype rates as medium-sized. V and J are TRBV4-3 and TRBJ1-4; unclear D gene. V was shortened by 1 base and J by 8 bases, with 14 bases between the two germline ends. The CDR3 runs 15 residues. In germline, CDR1 is LGHNA, CDR2 YSLEER. For the CDR3, the DNA is TGCGCCAGCAGCCAAGCCCGGAGGGTGCTAGAAAAACTGTTTTTT. Residues: CASSQARRVLEKLFF.

The chain carries TRBV5-1 and TRBJ1-5, with 9 bases that match TRBD1. Germline V gene data show CDR1 as SGHRS and CDR2 as YFSETQ. This CDR3 is 14 amino acids long. V was clipped by 4 bases and J by 6 bases; unmatched bases: 5. As DNA, the CDR3 is TGCGCCAGCAGCCCGGGACAGGGAGGTCAGCCCCAGCATTTT. The encoded protein is CASSPGQGGQPQHF. The variable domain in full, completed from reference TRBV5-1 and TRBJ1-5, reads KAGVTQTPRYLIKTRGQQVTLSCSPISGHRSVSWYQQTPGQGLQFLFEYFSETQRNKGNFPGRFSGRQFSNSRSEMNVSTLELGDSALYLCASSPGQGGQPQHFGDGTRLSIL.

The chain is built from TRBV20-1 and TRBJ2-5, with D tentatively TRBD2 (6 bases). Per germline, CDR1 DFQATT and CDR2 SNEGSKA (reference sequence). The CDR3 is 11 amino acids. The CDR3 loop reads CRAGSKETQYF. CDR3 coding DNA: TGCAGGGCCGGGAGCAAAGAGACCCAGTACTTC.

This clonotype was seen repeatedly, ten times or more. The V call is TRBV6-5, the J call TRBJ1-1; 7 nucleotides align to TRBD1. J gave up 2 bases and V 4 bases, and 4 bases lay outside the gene matches. Germline V lookup: CDR1 MNHEY, CDR2 SVGAGI. The CDR3 loop spans 14 amino acids. The DNA for the CDR3 is TGTGCCAGCAGTTGGACAGGAGTAAACACTGAAGCTTTCTTT. Protein product: CASSWTGVNTEAFF.

This clonotype has more than one count but fewer than ten. This may stem from a read error, because a much larger clone lies one nucleotide away. The CDR3 here is CAWSYNNGQFF. DNA for the CDR3: TGTGCCTGGAGCTACAACAATGGGCAGTTCTTC. The J gene is TRBJ2-1, the V gene TRBV30; D not resolved. Germline V gene sequence: CDR1 GTSNPN, CDR2 SVGIG (reference sequence). The CDR3 runs to 11 residues.

In its sample, this clonotype was seen many times. The chain has TRBV20-1 and TRBJ2-7; D perhaps matches TRBD2 (5 bases). The germline CDR1 and CDR2 sequences are DFQATT and SNEGSKA (reference sequence). The CDR3 contains 13 residues. The V and J ends lost 4 bases and 5 bases respectively, with 15 bases between them. CDR3 nucleotide sequence: TGCAGTGCTACCACGGACTTTGAGGACGAGCAGTACTTC. Protein: CSATTDFEDEQYF.

This clonotype was recorded many times. The genes are TRBV5-5 and TRBJ2-7, with D tentatively TRBD2 (5 bases). This CDR3 is built from 14 residues. Trimming took off 0 bases at V and 3 bases at J, with 10 bases between the two ends. CDR1 is SGHKS, CDR2 YYEKEE, per germline (reference sequence). The CDR3 nucleotides are TGTGCCAGCAGCTTGGAACAAGGAGGCTACGAGCAGTACTTC. Translating it yields CASSLEQGGYEQYF.

Ten or more counts support this clonotype. This sequence joins TRBV5-1 and TRBJ1-6, with no clear D. This CDR3 is built from 14 residues. V lost 0 bases to trimming and J lost 7 bases, with 8 bases between them. Germline CDR1 SGHRS, CDR2 YFSETQ. CDR3 coding DNA: TGCGCCAGCAGCTTGGTAAAAGCGAATTCACCCCTCCACTTT. This translates into CASSLVKANSPLHF.

This clonotype was seen repeatedly, ten times or more. CDR3 sequence: CASTIRGTDTQYF. The CDR3 nucleotides read TGTGCCAGCACGATTCGGGGGACAGATACGCAGTATTTT. The J gene is TRBJ2-3, the V gene TRBV6-5, with D possibly matching TRBD2 (6 bases). Germline V lookup: CDR1 MNHEY, CDR2 SVGAGI. The CDR3 is 13 amino acids. V lost 7 bases and J lost 3, with 11 bases in between.

This sequence joins TRBV20-1 and TRBJ1-1; TRBD1 matches 8 bases. The germline V gene encodes CDR1 DFQATT and CDR2 SNEGSKA (reference sequence). The CDR3 spans 14 residues. The J segment lost 4 bases and the V segment lost 6 bases, leaving 10 bases of the junction unmatched. The CDR3 region is CSADRTGTRTEAFF. DNA of the CDR3: TGCAGTGCCGACCGGACAGGGACTCGCACTGAAGCTTTCTTT.

This clonotype was seen at least ten times. The chain carries TRBV9 and TRBJ1-1; perhaps TRBD1 as D (6 bases). CDR3 length: 13 amino acids. V gave up 4 bases and J gave up 5 bases, with 12 bases separating them. Germline lookup yields CDR1 SGDLS and CDR2 YYNGEE. The CDR3 reads CASSPDSGTEAFF. In DNA form, the CDR3 reads TGTGCCAGCAGCCCGGACAGCGGGACTGAAGCTTTCTTT. The full variable domain, its missing parts supplied by reference TRBV9 and TRBJ1-1, is DSGVTQTPKHLITATGQRVTLRCSPRSGDLSVYWYQQSLDQGLQFLIQYYNGEERAKGNILERFSAQQFPDLHSELNLSSLELGDSALYFCASSPDSGTEAFFGQGTRLTVV.

The sample holds many counts of this clonotype. The chain carries TRBV5-6 and TRBJ1-1; D unresolved. The V and J ends lost 4 bases and 1 base respectively, with 14 bases between them. Germline V gene sequence: CDR1 SGHDT, CDR2 YYEEEE. This CDR3 has 15 amino acids. In DNA form, the CDR3 reads TGTGCCAGCAGCGCCCTGGTGCTAGAGAACACTGAAGCTTTCTTT. This gives the protein CASSALVLENTEAFF.

This clonotype was recorded at least ten times. This chain joins TRBV7-9 and TRBJ2-7, with D possibly being TRBD2 (6 bases). V lost 5 bases, J lost 7 bases, and 21 bases lay in between. CDR3 size: 15 residues. Germline assignment: CDR1 SEHNR and CDR2 FQNEAQ (reference sequence). CDR3 loop: CASSPGGSRTWEQYF. In DNA form, the CDR3 reads TGTGCCAGCAGCCCCGGGGGTAGTAGGACATGGGAGCAGTACTTC.

This clonotype was detected only a few times. The chain uses TRBV20-1 and TRBJ1-1; D not certain. This CDR3 is 11 amino acids long. Germline loops: CDR1 DFQATT, CDR2 SNEGSKA (reference sequence). Trimming took off 0 bases at V and 6 bases at J, with 5 bases between the two ends. The CDR3 is CSARDSPEAFF. The CDR3 nucleotides read TGCAGTGCTAGAGATAGTCCTGAAGCTTTCTTT.